This paragraph reports one TCR beta chain. These data are taken from a study of control samples from healthy donors and cancer patients. Trimming removed 0 bases at V and 1 base at J, with 7 bases between. The germline gives CDR1 MGHRA, CDR2 YSYEKL. The CDR3 spans 15 residues. Produced via immunoSEQ multiplex PCR; TCRdb's table is partial and in-frame only. This sample has about 110,000 clones, with around nine tenths found just once. The V call is TRBV4-1, the J call TRBJ1-5; D not resolved. This sequence was found in a woman in her sixties or seventies with lung cancer. Sequencing was performed on PBMCs. CDR3 in DNA: TGCGCCAGCAGCCAAGATGGCCAGAGCAATCAGCCCCAGCATTTT. It specifies CASSQDGQSNQPQHF.